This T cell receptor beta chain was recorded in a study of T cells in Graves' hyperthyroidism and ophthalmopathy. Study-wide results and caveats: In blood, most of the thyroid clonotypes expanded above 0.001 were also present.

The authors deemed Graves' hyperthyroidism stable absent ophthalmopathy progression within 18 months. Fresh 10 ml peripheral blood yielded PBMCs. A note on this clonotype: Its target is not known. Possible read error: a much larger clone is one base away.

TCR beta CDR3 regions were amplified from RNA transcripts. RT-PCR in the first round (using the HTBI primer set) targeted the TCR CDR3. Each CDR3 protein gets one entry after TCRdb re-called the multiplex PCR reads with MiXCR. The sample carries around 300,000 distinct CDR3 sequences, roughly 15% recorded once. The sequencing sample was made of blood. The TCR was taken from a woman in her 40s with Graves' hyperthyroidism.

The CDR3: CASGLVGFGGELFF. The CDR3 DNA reads as TGTGCCAGCGGCTTAGTCGGCTTCGGCGGGGAGCTGTTTTTT. The gene calls are TRBV7-8 and TRBJ2-2; no clear D gene. Germline assignment: CDR1 SGHVS and CDR2 FQNEAQ. The CDR3 loop spans 14 amino acids.